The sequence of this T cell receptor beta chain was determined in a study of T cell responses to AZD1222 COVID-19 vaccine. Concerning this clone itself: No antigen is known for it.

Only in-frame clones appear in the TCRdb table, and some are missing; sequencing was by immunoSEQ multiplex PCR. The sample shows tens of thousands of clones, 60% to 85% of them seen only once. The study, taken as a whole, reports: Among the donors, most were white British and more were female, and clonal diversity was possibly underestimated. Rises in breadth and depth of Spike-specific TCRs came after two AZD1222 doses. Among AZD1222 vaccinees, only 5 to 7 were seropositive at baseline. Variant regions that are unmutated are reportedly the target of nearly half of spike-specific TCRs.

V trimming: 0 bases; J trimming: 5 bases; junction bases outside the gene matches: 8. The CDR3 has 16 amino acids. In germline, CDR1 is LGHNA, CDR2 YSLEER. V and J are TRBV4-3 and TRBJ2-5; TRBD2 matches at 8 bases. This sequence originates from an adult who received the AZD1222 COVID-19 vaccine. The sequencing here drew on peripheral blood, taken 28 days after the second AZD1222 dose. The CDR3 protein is CASSQDGGIAGETQYF. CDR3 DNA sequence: TGCGCCAGCAGCCAAGATGGGGGAATAGCGGGGGAGACCCAGTACTTC.